This T cell receptor beta chain was found in a study of blood T cells in healthy people across ages (dated by TCRdb to about 2015). Background on the whole study: In model experiments, roughly one uniquely barcoded TCR beta cDNA molecule per two T cells was captured by template switching. The study measured age-related changes in TCR beta repertoire diversity using deep sequencing normalized with unique cDNA molecular identifiers. Four age groups were formed from the donors: young (average approximately 15 years), middle-aged (around 40), aged (over 55) and long-lived (about 80). Donors of different ages were randomly distributed across sequencing lanes to avoid experimental bias. For two donors (one aged 18 to 30 and one aged 80 or older), the study analyzed two additional independent replicas of 1 million unique cDNA reads from the same blood draw.

Libraries were made using 5' RACE. Instrument used: Illumina HiSeq 2500. A second about 7 to 11 cycle PCR used a sample-barcoded 5' primer and a J-beta primer mix. A unique molecular identifier was introduced onto each TCR beta cDNA molecule by a template-switch 5' adaptor carrying 12 random nucleotides. Each sample yielded at least 3 million CDR3-containing paired-end reads. First-strand cDNA was synthesized from all RNA with the Mint cDNA synthesis kit, primed by a TRBC-specific oligonucleotide. Following uracil-DNA glycosylase treatment, a first 18-cycle PCR with universal primers M1SS and BC2_uni_R was performed on all cDNA. The paper's processing steps were these. Each sample was normalized by randomly selecting 1 million high-quality reads, each carrying a distinct molecular identifier. Reads with shared molecular identifiers were discarded instead of being binned into consensus sequences. MiTCR, set to a Q25 quality threshold and the strictest error-elimination algorithm, was used for CDR3 identification, clonotype clustering and error correction. A nonparametric unseen species model using Euler transformation provided a lower-bound estimate of total TCR beta diversity. TCRdb trimmed the raw reads at Q25, called clones with MiXCR and kept productive beta chains. Rows with a matching CDR3 protein are joined into one entry that keeps the most common DNA and genes. The V and J calls and clone size are TCRdb's, not the authors'. The sample has over 1,300,000 distinct CDR3 sequences on record, approximately 59% of them singletons. Together, the top ten hold under 8.5% of the sample.

The roughly 39 donors, aged about 6 to 100 years, were systemically healthy Caucasian individuals from Russia. Each donor gave ten milliliters of peripheral blood, drawn into EDTA-treated Vacutainer tubes. Ficoll-Paque density-gradient centrifugation was used to isolate PBMCs, with at least 6.5 million per sample. Trizol reagent was used to extract total RNA from the PBMCs, yielding at least 5.5 micrograms per sample. For every donor, an aliquot of PBMCs went through flow cytometry to measure the percentages of naive CD45RAhigh/CD27high T cells. What the authors observed across the whole study: Since profiling was done on bulk unsorted PBMCs, naive and antigen-experienced compartments could not be conclusively compared. Compared with the aged group, the long-lived group had more naive CD4+ T cells, fewer expanded clones and increased TCR diversity, a pattern suggesting age selection. Estimates of total diversity from one million sequenced T cells were regarded as lower bounds and underestimates. A strong correlation was found between observed TCR beta diversity and the percentage of naive T cells measured by flow cytometry. The CMV infection status of donors was not known, potentially confounding age-related changes in expanded clonotypes. Observed TCR beta diversity per million T cells fell roughly linearly with age, and a significant reduction was already apparent by age roughly 40.

Of note for this clonotype: Its antigen is still unknown. Base-call qualities are not available, and no considerably larger clone is one nucleotide away.

This sequence originates from a man younger than 30 in good health. Sequencing input: blood.

The CDR3 amino acid sequence is: CASSFADRANEQFF. The nucleotides are TGTGCCAGCAGTTTCGCGGACAGGGCAAATGAGCAGTTCTTC. The rearranged chain carries TRBV28 and TRBJ2-1; 8 central bases correspond to TRBD1. Ends trimmed: V by 3 bases, J by 7 bases; bases unmatched to a gene: 5. According to the germline V gene, CDR1 reads MDHEN and CDR2 reads SYDVKM. The CDR3 numbers 14 residues from cysteine through phenylalanine. Just the 42-base CDR3 DNA is kept, in frame starting at base 1.